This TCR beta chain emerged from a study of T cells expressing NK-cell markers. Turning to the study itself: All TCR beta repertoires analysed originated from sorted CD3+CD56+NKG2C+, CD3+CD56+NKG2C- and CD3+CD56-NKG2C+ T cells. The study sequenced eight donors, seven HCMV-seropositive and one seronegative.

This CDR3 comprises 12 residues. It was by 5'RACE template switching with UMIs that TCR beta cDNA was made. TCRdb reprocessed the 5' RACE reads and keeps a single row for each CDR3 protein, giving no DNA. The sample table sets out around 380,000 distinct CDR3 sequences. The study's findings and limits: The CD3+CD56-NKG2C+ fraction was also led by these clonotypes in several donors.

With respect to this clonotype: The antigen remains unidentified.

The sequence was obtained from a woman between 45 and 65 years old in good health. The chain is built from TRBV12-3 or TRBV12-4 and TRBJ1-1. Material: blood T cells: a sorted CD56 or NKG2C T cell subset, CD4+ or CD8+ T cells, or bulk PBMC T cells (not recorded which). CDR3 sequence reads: CASSLSYTEAFF.